The 2 T cell receptor beta chains given below trace back to one sample, sequenced in a study of human T cells and chemical hapten exposure. TCRdb independently ran MiXCR on the RACE reads; one entry per CDR3 protein. The sample has some 200,000 distinct CDR3 sequences; 20% to 25% are singletons. The sample's time point: patch test 1, 2 weeks after DPC sensitization. Stated treatment: therapeutic diphenylcyclopropenone sensitization with weekly scalp DPC. Source: whole blood, taken in connection with sensitization to the hapten diphenylcyclopropenone (DPC). The receptors here all came from a woman aged 45-65 years with alopecia areata. Some clones in this sample may be carry-over from other donors' samples.

This clonotype was seen a few times. The chain is built from TRBV20-1 and TRBJ2-1, with 7 positions matching TRBD1. The CDR3 runs 16 residues. Looked up from germline, CDR1 is DFQATT and CDR2 is SNEGSKA (reference sequence). Trimming took 4 bases from V and 7 from J; bases not matched to a gene: 16. CDR3 protein: CSATAGTAIQGNEQFF. The DNA of the CDR3 is TGCAGTGCTACGGCCGGGACAGCCATCCAGGGGAATGAGCAGTTCTTC.

This clonotype was observed a handful of times. The chain couples TRBV2 to TRBJ2-6; D gene uncertain. V lost 4 bases to trimming and J lost 1 base, with 8 bases between them. This CDR3 contains 15 residues. Germline loops: CDR1 SNHLY, CDR2 FYNNEI. The DNA of the CDR3 is TGTGCCAGCAGTGTTGTGGTATCTGGGGCCAACGTCCTGACTTTC. Translating gives CASSVVVSGANVLTF.